These 7 T cell receptor beta chains were all obtained from the same sample, sequenced in a study of blood T cell repertoires in COVID-19 (TCRdb year 2020). Preparation of the library involved the immunoSEQ multiplex PCR assay. The immuneACCESS repertoire file appears here via TCRdb, limited to in-frame rearrangements. These files lack a portion of the clones; in checked studies, under half of the deficit traces to unresolved V genes, and the cause of the others is not known. In this sample the table shows about 69,000 clones, over 70% of which occur a single time. The ten largest clones capture about 15% of the sample. The sample was peripheral blood. These receptors were collected from a man between 60 and 75 years old with acute or convalescent COVID-19.

The CDR3 DNA follows: TGTGCCAGCAGTTACTCGAGTACCGGTCGTGGCTACACCTTC. Residues: CASSYSSTGRGYTF. J is TRBJ1-2 and V is TRBV6-5; D unresolved. The CDR3 extends over 14 amino acids. The V gene lost 0 bases and the J gene lost 7 bases, with 12 bases spanning the gap. Germline CDR1 reads MNHEY; CDR2 reads SVGAGI.

V usage is TRBV30 and J usage is TRBJ2-6; no clear D. V was clipped by 3 bases and J by 1 base, with 7 bases between them. CDR1 GTSNPN and CDR2 SVGIG come from the germline V gene (reference sequence). The CDR3 is made up of 14 amino acids. CDR3 coding DNA: TGTGCCTGGAGCTATCTTTCTGGGGCCAACGTCCTGACTTTC. Translation gives CAWSYLSGANVLTF.

The chain combines TRBV12-5 with TRBJ1-5; TRBD1 matches at 7 bases. Looked up from germline, CDR1 is LGHNT and CDR2 is FRNRAP. CDR3 length equals 15 residues. Trimming took 7 bases from V and 6 from J; bases not matched to a gene: 12. CDR3 loop: CASVEGQRVGQPQHF. The CDR3 nucleotides read TGTGCTAGTGTAGAGGGACAGAGGGTCGGTCAGCCCCAGCATTTT.

The chain links TRBV19 to TRBJ1-1; weak D call: TRBD1 (6 bases). Germline V gene sequence: CDR1 LNHDA, CDR2 SQIVND (reference sequence). Trimming left V 6 bases short and J 1 base short, with 9 bases between. This CDR3 contains 13 residues. CDR3 coding DNA: TGTGCCAGTAGGTGGACAGCGAACACTGAAGCTTTCTTT. Translation gives CASRWTANTEAFF.

The chain uses TRBV6-5 and TRBJ1-6; D is unresolved. The CDR3 has 14 amino acids. Germline V gene data show CDR1 as MNHEY and CDR2 as SVGAGI. The V and J ends lost 6 bases and 9 bases respectively, with 15 bases between them. CDR3 bases: TGTGCCAGCAGAACCGCCGAGCATCGTTCACCCCTCCACTTT. This sequence encodes CASRTAEHRSPLHF.

The DNA for the CDR3 is TGTGCCAGCAGCTTGGCCCCAGGGGCCCTGACCGGGGAGCTGTTTTTT. Protein: CASSLAPGALTGELFF. The chain recombines TRBV5-6 with TRBJ2-2; perhaps TRBD1 as D (6 bases). Germline V lookup: CDR1 SGHDT, CDR2 YYEEEE. Trimming removed 0 bases at V and 5 bases at J, with 14 bases between. The length of the CDR3 is 16 residues.

The gene calls are TRBV4-2 and TRBJ2-7, with a weak D call TRBD2 (6 bases). In germline, CDR1 is LGHNA, CDR2 YNFKEQ. V lost 1 base to trimming and J lost 2 bases, with 15 bases between them. The CDR3 is 16 amino acids. CDR3 DNA sequence: TGTGCCAGCAGCCAAGTAAGGGCAGGACTACCCTACGAGCAGTACTTC. Protein product: CASSQVRAGLPYEQYF.